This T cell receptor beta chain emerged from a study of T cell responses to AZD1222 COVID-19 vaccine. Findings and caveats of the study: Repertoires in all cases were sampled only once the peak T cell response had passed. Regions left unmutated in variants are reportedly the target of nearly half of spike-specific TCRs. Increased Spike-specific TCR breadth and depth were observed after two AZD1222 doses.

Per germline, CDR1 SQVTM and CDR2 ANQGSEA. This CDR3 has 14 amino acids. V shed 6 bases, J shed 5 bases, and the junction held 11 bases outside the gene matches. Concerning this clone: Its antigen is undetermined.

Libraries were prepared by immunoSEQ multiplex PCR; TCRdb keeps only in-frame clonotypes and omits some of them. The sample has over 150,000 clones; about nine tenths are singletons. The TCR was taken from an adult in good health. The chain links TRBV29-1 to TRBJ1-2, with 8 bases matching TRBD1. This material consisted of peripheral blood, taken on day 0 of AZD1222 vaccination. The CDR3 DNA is TGCAGCGTCACCGACAGGGGTAAGGGGTATGGCTACACCTTC. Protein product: CSVTDRGKGYGYTF.